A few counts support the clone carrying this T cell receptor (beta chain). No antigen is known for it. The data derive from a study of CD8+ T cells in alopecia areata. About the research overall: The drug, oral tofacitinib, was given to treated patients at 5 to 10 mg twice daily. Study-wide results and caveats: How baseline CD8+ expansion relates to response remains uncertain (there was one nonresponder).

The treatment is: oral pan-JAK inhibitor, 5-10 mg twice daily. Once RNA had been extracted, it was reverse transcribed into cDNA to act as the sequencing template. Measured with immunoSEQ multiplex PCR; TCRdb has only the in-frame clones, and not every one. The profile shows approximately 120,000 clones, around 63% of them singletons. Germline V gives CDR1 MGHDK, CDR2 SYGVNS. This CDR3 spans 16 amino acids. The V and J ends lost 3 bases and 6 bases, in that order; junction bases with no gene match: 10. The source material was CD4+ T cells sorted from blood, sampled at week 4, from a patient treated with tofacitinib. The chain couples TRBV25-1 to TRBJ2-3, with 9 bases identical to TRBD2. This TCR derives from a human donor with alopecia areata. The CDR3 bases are TGTGCCAGCAGTGATCCTGCGCGGGGGGGCCGGGATACGCAGTATTTT. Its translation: CASSDPARGGRDTQYF.